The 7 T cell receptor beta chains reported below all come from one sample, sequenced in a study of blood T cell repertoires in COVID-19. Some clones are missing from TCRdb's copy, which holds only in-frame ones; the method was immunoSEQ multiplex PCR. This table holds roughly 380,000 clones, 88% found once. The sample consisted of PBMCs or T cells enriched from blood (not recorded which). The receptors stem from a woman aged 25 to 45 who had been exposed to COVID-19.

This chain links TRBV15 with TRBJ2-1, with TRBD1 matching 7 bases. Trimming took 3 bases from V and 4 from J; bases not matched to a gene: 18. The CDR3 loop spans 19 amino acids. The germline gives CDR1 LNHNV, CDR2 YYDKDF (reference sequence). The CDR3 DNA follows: TGTGCCACCAGCAGGGCTTCCTACTTTACCGGGACAGAATACAATGAGCAGTTCTTC. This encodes CATSRASYFTGTEYNEQFF.

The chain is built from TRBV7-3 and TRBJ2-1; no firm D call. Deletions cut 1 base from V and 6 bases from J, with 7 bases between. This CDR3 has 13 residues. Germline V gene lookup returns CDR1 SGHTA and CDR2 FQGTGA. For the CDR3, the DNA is TGTGCCAGCAGCTTAAAGGCAGGCAATGAGCAGTTCTTC. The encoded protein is CASSLKAGNEQFF.

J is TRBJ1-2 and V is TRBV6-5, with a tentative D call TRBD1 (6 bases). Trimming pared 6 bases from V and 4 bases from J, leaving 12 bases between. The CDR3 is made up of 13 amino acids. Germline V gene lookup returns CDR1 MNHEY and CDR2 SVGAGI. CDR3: CASRGTGIYGYTF. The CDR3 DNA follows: TGTGCCAGCAGGGGAACAGGGATCTATGGCTACACCTTC.

The CDR3: CASSPLGAATNTGELFF. In DNA, the CDR3 is TGTGCCAGCAGCCCCCTTGGAGCGGCTACTAACACCGGGGAGCTGTTTTTT. The chain links TRBV4-2 to TRBJ2-2; D perhaps matches TRBD2 (5 bases). V shed 4 bases and J shed 2 bases, with 17 bases lying between them. CDR1 and CDR2 (germline): LGHNA, YNFKEQ. This CDR3 is built from 17 residues.

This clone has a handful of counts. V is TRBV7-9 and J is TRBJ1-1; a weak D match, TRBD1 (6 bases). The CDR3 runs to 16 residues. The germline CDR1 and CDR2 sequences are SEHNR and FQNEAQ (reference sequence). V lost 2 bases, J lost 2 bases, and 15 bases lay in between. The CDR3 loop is CASSLPRTAPNTEAFF. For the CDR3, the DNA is TGTGCCAGCAGCTTACCCAGGACAGCACCAAACACTGAAGCTTTCTTT.

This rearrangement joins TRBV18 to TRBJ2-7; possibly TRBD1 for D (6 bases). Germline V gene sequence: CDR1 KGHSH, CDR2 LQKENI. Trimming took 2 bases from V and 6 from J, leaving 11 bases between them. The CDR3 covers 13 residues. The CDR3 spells CASSPGPGAEQYF. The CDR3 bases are TGTGCCAGCTCACCAGGTCCAGGGGCCGAGCAGTACTTC.

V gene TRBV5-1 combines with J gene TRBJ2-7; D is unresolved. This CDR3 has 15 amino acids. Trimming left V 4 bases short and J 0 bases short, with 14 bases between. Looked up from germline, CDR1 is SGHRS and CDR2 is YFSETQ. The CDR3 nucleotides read TGCGCCAGCAGCCAAAATGCCGACAACTCCTACGAGCAGTACTTC. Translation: CASSQNADNSYEQYF.